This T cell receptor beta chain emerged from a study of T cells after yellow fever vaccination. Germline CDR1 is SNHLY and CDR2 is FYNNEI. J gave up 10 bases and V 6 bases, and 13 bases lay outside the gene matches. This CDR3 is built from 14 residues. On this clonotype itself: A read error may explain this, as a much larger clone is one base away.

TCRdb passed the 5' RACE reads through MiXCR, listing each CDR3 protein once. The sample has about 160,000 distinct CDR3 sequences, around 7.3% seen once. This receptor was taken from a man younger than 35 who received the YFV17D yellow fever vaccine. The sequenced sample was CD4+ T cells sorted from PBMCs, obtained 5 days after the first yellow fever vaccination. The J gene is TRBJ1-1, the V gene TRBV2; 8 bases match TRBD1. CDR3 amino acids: CASSPRTGRRVAFF. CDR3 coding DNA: TGTGCCAGCAGCCCTCGGACAGGGCGGAGGGTAGCTTTCTTT.